This T cell receptor beta chain was identified during a study of CD4 T cells in relation to SARS-CoV-2 and coronaviruses. The CDR3 loop spans 21 amino acids. The J segment lost 0 bases and the V segment lost 1 base, leaving 16 bases of the junction unmatched. The V gene's germline CDR1 is SGHVS and CDR2 FQNEAQ. Some clones are missing from TCRdb's copy, which holds only in-frame ones; the method was immunoSEQ multiplex PCR. The repertoire has approximately 64,000 clones, about 95% of them found once; the top ten carry approximately 0.14%. Before the COVID-19 pandemic, during about 2011-2019, CD4+ T cells were taken from unexposed donors.

The source of this sequence is a human donor in good health. The sample taken for sequencing was naive CD4+ T cells from PBMCs. Subset given: naive CD4+ T cells isolated by negative enrichment. The gene calls are TRBV7-8 and TRBJ2-7; 12 nucleotides align to TRBD2. CDR3 sequence reads: CASSLGPFLGLAGGSSYEQYF. As DNA, the CDR3 is TGTGCCAGCAGCTTAGGTCCCTTTCTCGGGCTAGCGGGGGGGAGCTCCTACGAGCAGTACTTC. The whole variable domain, remainder taken from reference TRBV7-8 and TRBJ2-7, is GAGVSQSPRYKVAKRGQDVALRCDPISGHVSLFWYQQALGQGPEFLTYFQNEAQLDKSGLPSDRFFAERPEGSVSTLKIQRTQQEDSAVYLCASSLGPFLGLAGGSSYEQYFGPGTRLTVT.